These 12 T cell receptor beta chains share one sample of origin, sequenced in a study of blood T cells in healthy people across ages (dated by TCRdb to about 2015). The library came from 5' RACE. The sequencer was an Illumina HiSeq 2500. A second PCR of roughly 7 to 12 cycles was run with a J-beta primer mix and a sample-barcoded 5' primer. TCRdb trimmed public reads at Q25 via fastp, called clones via MiXCR and kept in-frame beta chains. Merged by CDR3 protein, the rows form single entries marked with the most common genes and DNA. Counted in this sample were about 1.4 million distinct CDR3 sequences; 59% of them appeared once. 6.7% of the sample belongs to the ten largest clones. Sequencing was performed on blood. The receptors originated from a man aged 18 to 30 in good health.

This sequence joins TRBV6-6 and TRBJ2-7, with TRBD1 identical over 8 bases. This CDR3 is 16 amino acids long. CDR1 is MNHNY and CDR2 is SVGAGI in the germline V gene (reference sequence). V lost 0 bases and J lost 3; bases outside the gene matches: 7. The CDR3, as DNA: TGTGCCAGCAGTTACTCTGTACAGGGGGGACACTACGAGCAGTACTTC. Amino acids: CASSYSVQGGHYEQYF.

CDR3 nucleotide sequence: TGTGCTAGTGCACCGGCGGCGGAGTACAATGAGCAGTTCTTC. This codes for CASAPAAEYNEQFF. This chain connects TRBV12-5 to TRBJ2-1; D uncertain. The germline V and J ends were trimmed by 7 bases and 4 bases, with 14 bases remaining between them. Looked up from germline, CDR1 is LGHNT and CDR2 is FRNRAP. CDR3 size: 14 residues.

As regards this clonotype: A much larger clone sits a single nucleotide away, making a read error possible. V gene TRBV20-1 combines with J gene TRBJ1-2; 7 bases align to TRBD1. Per the germline V gene, CDR1 is DFQATT and CDR2 is SNEGSKA (reference sequence). The CDR3 has 16 residues. In nucleotides, the CDR3 is TGCAGTGCTAGAGACCTATCCCAGGGGGAGGTATATGGCCACACCTTC. Translation: CSARDLSQGEVYGHTF.

In its sample, this clonotype was seen a few times. V and J are TRBV5-5 and TRBJ1-1; the match to TRBD1 covers 11 bases. This CDR3 contains 16 residues. CDR1 and CDR2 from the germline V gene are SGHKS and YYEKEE (reference sequence). The V segment lost 3 bases and the J segment 3 bases; nucleotides outside the gene matches: 7. The CDR3 here is CASSWGPGQGDTEAFF. Here the CDR3 DNA reads TGTGCCAGCAGCTGGGGTCCGGGACAGGGGGACACTGAAGCTTTCTTT. Using reference TRBV5-5 and TRBJ1-1 for the parts outside the CDR3, the full variable domain is DAGVTQSPTHLIKTRGQQVTLRCSPISGHKSVSWYQQVLGQGPQFIFQYYEKEERGRGNFPDRFSARQFPNYSSELNVNALLLGDSALYLCASSWGPGQGDTEAFFGQGTRLTVV.

The V gene is TRBV29-1, the J gene TRBJ2-7; TRBD1 is a possible D gene (6 bases). V dropped 6 bases and J dropped 3 bases, with 15 bases sitting between them. Germline CDR1 SQVTM, CDR2 ANQGSEA. This CDR3 region has 13 residues. The CDR3 sequence: CSVIQGLGYEQYF. As DNA, the CDR3 is TGCAGCGTGATACAGGGATTGGGCTACGAGCAGTACTTC.

The CDR3 DNA follows: TGCAGTGCTAGTCCGGACCGAGGAGTTAATGAAAAACTGTTTTTT. It specifies CSASPDRGVNEKLFF. This chain connects TRBV20-1 to TRBJ1-4; the D is unclear. With 3 bases removed from V and 4 bases from J, the gap between germline ends came to 15 bases. The CDR3 is made up of 15 amino acids. CDR1 and CDR2 from the germline V gene are DFQATT and SNEGSKA (reference sequence).

The CDR3 DNA reads TGCAGTGCTGAACTAGCGGGAGAAGGTTCCTACGAGCAGTACTTC. This encodes CSAELAGEGSYEQYF. The chain uses TRBV20-1 and TRBJ2-7, with 11 bases fitting TRBD2. Germline CDR1 and CDR2: DFQATT and SNEGSKA (reference sequence). Unmatched junction bases numbered 7, after V lost 5 bases and J lost 1 base. The CDR3 runs 15 residues.

The table lists this clonotype with a count of one. In DNA, the CDR3 is TGCGCCAGCATTCAGTCTCCGGCCCCGAACACTGAAGCTTTCTTT. Its protein is CASIQSPAPNTEAFF. The chain joins TRBV5-1 to TRBJ1-1; D is unresolved. Looked up from germline, CDR1 is SGHRS and CDR2 is YFSETQ. V gave up 6 bases and J gave up 1 base, with 16 bases separating them. The CDR3 runs 15 residues.

The V call is TRBV4-2, the J call TRBJ2-3; 7 nucleotides align to TRBD2. V was pared by 0 bases and J by 4 bases, with 7 bases of the junction left unmatched. This CDR3 has 16 residues. Germline CDR1 LGHNA, CDR2 YNFKEQ. As DNA, the CDR3 is TGTGCCAGCAGCCAAGAGTCGGCCACTAGCGCAGATACGCAGTATTTT. Its translation is CASSQESATSADTQYF.

V and J are TRBV24-1 and TRBJ2-2; 11 bases line up with TRBD1. The ends lost 7 bases at V and 4 bases at J; junction bases unmatched: 7. This CDR3 comprises 16 residues. Germline CDR1 reads KGHDR; CDR2 reads SFDVKD. CDR3 loop: CATSRRGQGGTGELFF. The CDR3 DNA reads TGTGCCACCAGCCGTAGGGGACAGGGGGGCACCGGGGAGCTGTTTTTT.

The gene calls are TRBV28 and TRBJ2-3; D uncertain. This CDR3 comprises 15 residues. Between the trimmed V and J ends, which lost 2 bases and 7 bases, there was a span of 16 bases. Germline loops: CDR1 MDHEN, CDR2 SYDVKM. In DNA form, the CDR3 reads TGTGCCAGCAGTTTAATGGCAGAAATTACAAATACGCAGTATTTT. Its translation: CASSLMAEITNTQYF.

This chain joins TRBV28 and TRBJ2-5, with D tentatively TRBD1 (7 bases). Germline-derived CDR1 and CDR2 are MDHEN and SYDVKM. Between the trimmed V and J ends, which lost 2 bases and 5 bases, there was a span of 15 bases. This CDR3 has 15 residues. This CDR3 reads CASSLGLTGRETQYF. DNA for the CDR3: TGTGCCAGCAGTTTAGGGCTGACAGGGAGGGAGACCCAGTACTTC. The full variable domain, with the rest looked up from reference TRBV28 and TRBJ2-5, is DVKVTQSSRYLVKRTGEKVFLECVQDMDHENMFWYRQDPGLGLRLIYFSYDVKMKEKGDIPEGYSVSREKKERFSLILESASTNQTSMYLCASSLGLTGRETQYFGPGTRLLVL.